This TCR beta chain was found in a study of T cells in Graves' hyperthyroidism and ophthalmopathy (dated by TCRdb to 2018 to 2020). Turning to the overall study: To identify TCR V-J signatures that set the groups apart, the researchers used a discovery cohort of approximately 98 patients, made up of 43 with Graves' ophthalmopathy and about 59 with stable Graves' hyperthyroidism. In addition, the study compared T-cell repertoires in thyroid tissue and in blood from five to seven Graves' hyperthyroidism patients. TCR Vbeta CDR3 sequencing of 135 peripheral blood samples (roughly 43 ophthalmopathy, about 80 hyperthyroidism and approximately 17 progressor patients) is reported in the paper. Prospective prediction of ophthalmopathy was tested in an independent validation cohort of approximately 19 hyperthyroidism patients and around 16 patients who later progressed to ophthalmopathy. For training and testing, the 100 or so patients in the discovery cohort were randomly divided in a 7:3 ratio. After blood sampling, hyperthyroidism patients were treated with methimazole at a starting dose of 30 mg daily, and ophthalmopathy patients were treated with high-dose intravenous methylprednisolone.

The TCR beta CDR3 regions were amplified from RNA transcripts. The TCR CDR3 was subjected to a first round of RT-PCR using the HTBI primer set and the Qiagen OneStep RT-PCR kit. Libraries were constructed in a second round of multiplex PCR, after which size selection and purification were performed. Sequencing of the libraries was done on an Illumina HiSeq2000 using paired-end 100 bp reads. In the paper's pipeline: SOAPnuke was used to process the raw data, throwing out any read that contained adapters or uncalled bases, had a mean Phred below 15, or lacked an exact constant-primer or identifier match. High-quality paired reads were merged with COPE v1.2.5, and unique nucleotide sequences were defined as clonotypes. MiTCR v1.1 was used to align clonotypes to the IMGT TRBV, TRBD and TRBJ reference segments. Only V-J combinations with frequency above 0.0001, covering 98% to 99.2% of repertoires, were analysed. A TCS score was defined as the ratio between F50 (clonal expansion) and ExV (chaos), using BLOSUM62-based TCRdist between CDR3 peptides within each V-J. Welch's t-statistics and random forest reduced around 510 V-J features to roughly 13, which were used in a naive Bayes classifier (R e1071). Starting from the raw public reads, TCRdb applied fastp trimming at Q25, assembled clones with MiXCR and retained in-frame beta chains. Each entry merges the rows of one CDR3 protein and shows their most common DNA and genes. The V and J calls and clone size are TCRdb's, not the authors'. In all, the sample holds hundreds of thousands of distinct CDR3 sequences, and under 60% of those were seen once. The biggest ten clones account for 6.5% to 9% of the sample.

Overall study results and their limits: Most expanded thyroid clonotypes (frequency above 0.001) were also detected in blood, a finding suggesting that blood repertoires may reflect thyroid immune responses. Sample size was not statistically predetermined, and investigators were not blinded to group allocation. A model built on a 13 V-J signature distinguished ophthalmopathy from stable hyperthyroidism, reaching 85% to 90% sensitivity and around 82% specificity in cross-validation and 80%/75% in testing. In validation, the model predicted progression to ophthalmopathy a median of roughly 6.1 months before onset, with about 67% sensitivity and 72.22% specificity.

Stable Graves' hyperthyroidism was defined as the absence of progression to ophthalmopathy over 18 months of follow-up. Hyperthyroidism patients were newly diagnosed, had a disease duration of under 2 months, and were aged 18 to 65 years. The study excluded patients with uncontrolled infections, other autoimmune diseases, pregnancy or lactation. Clinical symptoms, serum thyroxine and TRAb, thyroid ultrasound, and orbital computed tomography formed the basis for the diagnoses. Total RNA was extracted using Trizol reagent, and RNA quality was assessed on an Agilent 2100 Bioanalyzer. V loses 10 bases, J loses 2 bases, and the germline ends lie 11 bases apart. Including cysteine and phenylalanine, the CDR3 has 12 amino acids. The kept DNA is CDR3 alone, 36 bases in frame from the first base. Via the germline V gene (reference sequence), CDR1 is LNHDA and CDR2 SQIVND. This clonotype was seen more than once but under ten times. Which antigen it targets is not known. Base quality data are lacking; no much larger clone is found one base away.

Sequences were obtained from peripheral blood or thyroid tissue (not recorded which). The TCR originated in a woman between 18 and 29 years old with Graves' hyperthyroidism. Donor details come from another sample of the same person, matched by shared clones. The rearranged segments are TRBV19 and TRBJ1-2; the D segment could be TRBD1, given 5 matching bases. The CDR3 region has the sequence CATLGLNYGYTF. The DNA sequence follows: TGTGCCACTCTGGGACTGAACTATGGCTACACCTTC.